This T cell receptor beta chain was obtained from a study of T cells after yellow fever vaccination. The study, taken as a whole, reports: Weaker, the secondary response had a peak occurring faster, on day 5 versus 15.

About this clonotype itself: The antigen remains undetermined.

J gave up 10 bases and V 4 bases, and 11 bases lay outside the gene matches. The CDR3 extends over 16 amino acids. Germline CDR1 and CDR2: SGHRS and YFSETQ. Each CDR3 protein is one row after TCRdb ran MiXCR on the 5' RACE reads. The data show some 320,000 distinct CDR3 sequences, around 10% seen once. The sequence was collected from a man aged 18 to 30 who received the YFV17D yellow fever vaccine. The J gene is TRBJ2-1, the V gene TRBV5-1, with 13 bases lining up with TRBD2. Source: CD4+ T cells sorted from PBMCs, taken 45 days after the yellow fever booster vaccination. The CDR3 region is CASSLTSGGAPREQFF. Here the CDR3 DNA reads TGCGCCAGCAGCCTTACTAGCGGGGGGGCCCCGAGGGAGCAGTTCTTC.